What follows are 20 T cell receptor beta chains derived from one specimen sequenced in a study of cytomegalovirus exposure and HLA in healthy donors. In the PCR, 60 Vbeta and 13 Jbeta primers were used. Clones were sequenced by immunoSEQ multiplex PCR, and TCRdb holds only the in-frame ones, with some missing. The sample holds fewer than 200,000 clones, about 71% seen once. The sample taken for sequencing was PBMCs. The receptors here all came from a woman aged 25 to 39 in good health and CMV-seronegative.

The chain has TRBV5-1 and TRBJ2-2; D perhaps matches TRBD2 (5 bases). Germline lookup yields CDR1 SGHRS and CDR2 YFSETQ. V dropped 0 bases and J dropped 1 base, with 7 bases sitting between them. The CDR3 length is 15 residues. The CDR3 DNA is TGCGCCAGCAGCTTGGCGGGGTTGAACACCGGGGAGCTGTTTTTT. Protein: CASSLAGLNTGELFF.

The genes are TRBV9 and TRBJ2-5; D gene ambiguous. V was trimmed by 0 bases and J by 4 bases, leaving 7 bases between them. The CDR3 contains 13 residues. Germline CDR1 SGDLS, CDR2 YYNGEE. The CDR3 DNA reads TGTGCCAGCAGCGTAGGTAGTGTAGAGACCCAGTACTTC. Encoded protein: CASSVGSVETQYF.

The chain recombines TRBV5-1 with TRBJ1-4; D not certain. The ends were cut back, 4 bases at V and 3 bases at J, with 13 bases in the middle. The CDR3 has 15 residues. Germline CDR1 and CDR2: SGHRS and YFSETQ. This CDR3 is CASSLPGLANEKLFF. The CDR3 nucleotides are TGCGCCAGCAGCCTCCCGGGGTTGGCTAATGAAAAACTGTTTTTT.

The V gene is TRBV27, the J gene TRBJ1-2, with 8 bases identical to TRBD1. The germline gives CDR1 MNHEY, CDR2 SMNVEV (reference sequence). The CDR3 spans 16 residues. J lost 4 bases, V lost 5 bases, and 12 bases had no gene match. In DNA form, the CDR3 reads TGTGCCAGCAGTACTCTCACAGGGGGTAGAGGCTATGGCTACACCTTC. It specifies CASSTLTGGRGYGYTF.

This clone was seen a single time. The chain employs TRBV27 and TRBJ2-1; TRBD2 matches 9 bases. V gave up 5 bases and J gave up 0 bases; unmatched junction bases: 17. This CDR3 contains 20 residues. Germline CDR1 and CDR2: MNHEY and SMNVEV (reference sequence). Here the CDR3 reads CASSTPGTSRTQSSYNEQFF. In DNA, the CDR3 is TGTGCCAGCAGTACACCCGGGACTAGCAGGACTCAGAGCTCCTACAATGAGCAGTTCTTC.

This chain joins TRBV27 and TRBJ2-7; 13 positions match TRBD2. Germline V gene data show CDR1 as MNHEY and CDR2 as SMNVEV (reference sequence). J gave up 4 bases and V 5 bases, and 14 bases lay outside the gene matches. The CDR3 covers 18 residues. This CDR3 is CASSPRGLAGKVWYEQYF. As DNA, the CDR3 is TGTGCCAGCAGTCCCCGGGGACTAGCGGGGAAGGTGTGGTACGAGCAGTACTTC.

This CDR3 reads CASSAGTSGRAAETQYF. The CDR3 nucleotides read TGTGCCAGCAGTGCCGGGACTAGCGGGAGAGCCGCAGAGACCCAGTACTTC. The chain is built from TRBV9 and TRBJ2-5, with TRBD2 matching 14 bases. The CDR3 has 17 residues. The junction had 10 bases not matched to a gene; V was cut back by 5 bases and J by 4 bases. Germline CDR1 reads SGDLS; CDR2 reads YYNGEE.

The CDR3: CASSRTGRGTEAFF. The CDR3 DNA reads TGTGCCAGCAGCCGTACGGGTCGGGGCACTGAAGCTTTCTTT. This sequence joins TRBV7-3 and TRBJ1-1; no clear D. V lost 5 bases, J lost 4 bases, and 14 bases lay in between. Germline CDR1 and CDR2: SGHTA and FQGTGA. The CDR3 loop spans 14 amino acids.

The chain employs TRBV7-9 and TRBJ2-1; the match to TRBD2 covers 11 bases. V was clipped by 1 base and J by 4 bases; unmatched bases: 12. CDR3 length equals 19 residues. CDR1 is SEHNR, CDR2 FQNEAQ, per germline (reference sequence). This chain's CDR3 is CASSLVGLAGGSLYNEQFF. The CDR3 coding sequence is TGTGCCAGCAGCTTAGTCGGGCTAGCGGGAGGATCCCTTTACAATGAGCAGTTCTTC.

The chain recombines TRBV19 with TRBJ2-5; TRBD1 might be the D (6 bases). The ends were cut back, 6 bases at V and 2 bases at J, with 10 bases in the middle. CDR3 size: 13 residues. Germline CDR1 LNHDA, CDR2 SQIVND (reference sequence). CDR3 residues: CASRARGQETQYF. CDR3 bases: TGTGCCAGTAGGGCCAGGGGACAAGAGACCCAGTACTTC.

A single count supports this clone. The chain joins TRBV19 to TRBJ2-7; TRBD1 aligns across 8 bases. The CDR3 runs 14 residues. The germline gives CDR1 LNHDA, CDR2 SQIVND (reference sequence). With V trimmed by 5 bases and J by 4 bases, 7 bases remained unmatched. The CDR3 spells CASSSGTGVYEQYF. DNA of the CDR3: TGTGCCAGTAGTTCCGGGACAGGAGTATACGAGCAGTACTTC.

This chain connects TRBV28 to TRBJ2-3; no firm D call. Germline V lookup: CDR1 MDHEN, CDR2 SYDVKM. The CDR3 spans 15 residues. Trimming pared 3 bases from V and 9 bases from J, leaving 19 bases between. This CDR3 reads CASSLRRSPVGTQYF. The CDR3 nucleotides are TGTGCCAGCAGTTTGCGGCGGTCCCCCGTCGGAACGCAGTATTTT.

A few counts support this clone. The chain employs TRBV5-6 and TRBJ2-3, with unresolved D. Germline V lookup: CDR1 SGHDT, CDR2 YYEEEE. This CDR3 region has 13 residues. Trimming stripped 2 bases from V and 6 bases from J, with 10 bases between. DNA of the CDR3: TGTGCCAGCAGCTTATTCCTCGGGGATACGCAGTATTTT. Protein: CASSLFLGDTQYF.

The genes are TRBV4-3 and TRBJ1-4, with D hard to call. The CDR3 loop spans 13 amino acids. Germline V gene sequence: CDR1 LGHNA, CDR2 YSLEER. The V end lost 4 bases, the J end lost 6 bases, and 9 bases lay between the germline ends. The CDR3 here is CASSPVVDEKLFF. The CDR3 DNA reads TGCGCCAGCAGCCCCGTTGTTGATGAAAAACTGTTTTTT.

The chain carries TRBV7-9 and TRBJ2-1; TRBD2 aligns across 9 bases. The length of the CDR3 is 19 residues. V gave up 0 bases and J gave up 4 bases; unmatched junction bases: 13. Germline loops: CDR1 SEHNR, CDR2 FQNEAQ (reference sequence). CDR3 amino acids: CASSLAIGGGLASYNEQFF. The DNA for the CDR3 is TGTGCCAGCAGCTTAGCGATTGGTGGGGGACTAGCATCGTACAATGAGCAGTTCTTC.

The chain carries TRBV18 and TRBJ1-5; 9 nucleotides agree with TRBD1. The germline CDR1 and CDR2 sequences are KGHSH and LQKENI. V dropped 4 bases and J dropped 6; count of bases not matched to a gene: 4. The CDR3 runs to 14 residues. The CDR3 loop is CASSHRGLGQPQHF. CDR3 DNA: TGTGCCAGCTCACACAGGGGGCTGGGTCAGCCCCAGCATTTT.

This chain links TRBV30 with TRBJ1-5; tentatively, D is TRBD1 (5 bases). The CDR3 sequence is 15 residues long. Germline-derived CDR1 and CDR2 are GTSNPN and SVGIG (reference sequence). The germline V and J ends were trimmed by 1 base and 0 bases, with 10 bases remaining between them. The CDR3 loop reads CAWSGQYYSNQPQHF. The DNA of the CDR3 is TGTGCCTGGAGTGGACAGTATTATAGCAATCAGCCCCAGCATTTT.

The rearrangement uses TRBV9 and TRBJ2-2; D might be TRBD1 (6 bases). This CDR3 has 16 amino acids. The germline V gene has CDR1 SGDLS and CDR2 YYNGEE. V lost 4 bases to trimming and J lost 0 bases, with 13 bases between them. The CDR3 sequence: CASSHTGHSNTGELFF. The CDR3 region has the DNA TGTGCCAGCAGCCACACAGGGCACTCGAACACCGGGGAGCTGTTTTTT.

The chain uses TRBV29-1 and TRBJ2-1; possible D gene TRBD2, 5 bases. Between the trimmed V and J ends, which lost 6 bases and 5 bases, there was a span of 20 bases. This CDR3 has 15 residues. Per the germline V gene, CDR1 is SQVTM and CDR2 is ANQGSEA. As DNA, the CDR3 is TGCAGCGTGAGAGCGGTCGAGACAAGCAACAATGAGCAGTTCTTC. Translating it yields CSVRAVETSNNEQFF.

This chain links TRBV5-1 with TRBJ2-5, with 15 nucleotides matching TRBD2. CDR3 length equals 15 residues. Germline values: CDR1 SGHRS, CDR2 YFSETQ. J gave up 7 bases and V 4 bases, and 5 bases lay outside the gene matches. The CDR3 loop is CASSMRTSGGATQYF. The DNA of the CDR3 is TGCGCCAGCAGCATGAGGACTAGCGGGGGGGCGACCCAGTACTTC.